This entry concerns a single T cell receptor beta chain. Libraries were prepared by immunoSEQ multiplex PCR; TCRdb keeps only in-frame clonotypes and omits some of them. The table lists 55,000 to 65,000 clones, around 93% of them singletons. Germline V CDR1 and CDR2: SGHDT, YYEEEE. CDR3 size: 16 residues. The junction had 5 bases not matched to a gene; V was cut back by 0 bases and J by 3 bases. The data originate from a study of T cell changes during pregnancy in multiple sclerosis. V is TRBV5-6 and J is TRBJ2-1; 8 bases line up with TRBD2. This TCR was recovered from a female donor with multiple sclerosis, enrolled in a pregnancy study. Source: peripheral blood, taken after pregnancy. CDR3 sequence reads: CASSLVGLAGYNEQFF. The CDR3 DNA is TGTGCCAGCAGCTTGGTCGGGCTAGCGGGCTACAATGAGCAGTTCTTC.